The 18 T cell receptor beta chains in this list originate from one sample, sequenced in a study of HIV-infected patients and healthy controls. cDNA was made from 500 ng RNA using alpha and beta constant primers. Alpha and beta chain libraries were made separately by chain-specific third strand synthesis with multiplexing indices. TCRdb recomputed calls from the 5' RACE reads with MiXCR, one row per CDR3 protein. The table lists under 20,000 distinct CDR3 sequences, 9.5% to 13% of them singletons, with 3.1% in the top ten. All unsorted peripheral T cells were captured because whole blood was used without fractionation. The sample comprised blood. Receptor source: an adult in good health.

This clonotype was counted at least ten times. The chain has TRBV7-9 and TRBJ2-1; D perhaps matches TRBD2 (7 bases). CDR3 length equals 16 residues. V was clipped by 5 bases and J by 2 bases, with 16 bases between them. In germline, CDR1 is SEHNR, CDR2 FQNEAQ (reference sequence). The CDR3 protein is CASSKGGVTPYNEQFF. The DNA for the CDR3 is TGTGCCAGCAGCAAAGGGGGGGTCACACCCTACAATGAGCAGTTCTTC.

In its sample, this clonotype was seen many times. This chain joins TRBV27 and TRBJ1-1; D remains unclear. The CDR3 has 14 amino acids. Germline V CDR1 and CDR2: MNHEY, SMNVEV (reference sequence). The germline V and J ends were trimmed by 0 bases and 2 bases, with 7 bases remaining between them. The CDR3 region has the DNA TGTGCCAGCAGTTTATCGAGCGGAAACACTGAAGCTTTCTTT. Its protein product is CASSLSSGNTEAFF.

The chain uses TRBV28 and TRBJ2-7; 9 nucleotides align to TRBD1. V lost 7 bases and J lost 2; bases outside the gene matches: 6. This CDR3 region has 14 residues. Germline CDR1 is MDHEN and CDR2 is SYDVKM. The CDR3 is CASTAGTGPYEQYF. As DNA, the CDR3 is TGTGCCAGCACCGCAGGGACAGGGCCCTACGAGCAGTACTTC.

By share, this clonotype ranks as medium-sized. The CDR3 coding sequence is TGCAGCGTTAGACGTAGTATGAACACTGAAGCTTTCTTT. Its protein is CSVRRSMNTEAFF. The chain couples TRBV29-1 to TRBJ1-1; D call uncertain. Germline V gives CDR1 SQVTM, CDR2 ANQGSEA. Trimming left V 5 bases short and J 0 bases short, with 10 bases between. The CDR3 totals 13 residues.

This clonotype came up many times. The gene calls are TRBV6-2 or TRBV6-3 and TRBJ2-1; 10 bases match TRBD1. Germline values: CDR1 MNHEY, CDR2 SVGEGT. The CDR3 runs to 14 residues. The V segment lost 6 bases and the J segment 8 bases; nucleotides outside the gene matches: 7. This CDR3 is CASSTRTGGHEQFF. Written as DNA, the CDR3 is TGTGCCAGCAGCACAAGGACAGGGGGTCATGAGCAGTTCTTC.

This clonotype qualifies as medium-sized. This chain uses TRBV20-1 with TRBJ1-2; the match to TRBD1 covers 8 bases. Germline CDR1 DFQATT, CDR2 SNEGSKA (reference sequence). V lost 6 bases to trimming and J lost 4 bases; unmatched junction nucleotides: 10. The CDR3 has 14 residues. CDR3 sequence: CSAPPTGVGYGYTF. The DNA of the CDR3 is TGCAGTGCCCCCCCGACAGGGGTGGGCTATGGCTACACCTTC.

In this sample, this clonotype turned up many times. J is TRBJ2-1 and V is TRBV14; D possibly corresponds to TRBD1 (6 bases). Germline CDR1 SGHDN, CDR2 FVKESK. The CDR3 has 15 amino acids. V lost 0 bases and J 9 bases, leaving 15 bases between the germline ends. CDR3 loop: CASSQDLPRGPEQFF. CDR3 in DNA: TGTGCCAGCAGCCAAGATCTCCCCAGGGGACCTGAGCAGTTCTTC.

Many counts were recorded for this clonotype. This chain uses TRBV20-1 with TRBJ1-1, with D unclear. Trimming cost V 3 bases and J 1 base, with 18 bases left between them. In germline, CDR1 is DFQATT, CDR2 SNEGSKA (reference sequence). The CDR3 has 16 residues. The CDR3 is CSASDSRAVGNTEAFF. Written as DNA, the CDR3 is TGCAGTGCTAGTGATTCCCGGGCGGTGGGGAACACTGAAGCTTTCTTT.

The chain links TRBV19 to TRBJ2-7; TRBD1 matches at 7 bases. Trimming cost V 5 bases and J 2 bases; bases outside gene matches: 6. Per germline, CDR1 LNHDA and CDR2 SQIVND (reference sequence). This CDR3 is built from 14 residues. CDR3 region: CASSAPGQTYEQYF. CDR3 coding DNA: TGTGCCAGTAGTGCGCCGGGACAGACCTACGAGCAGTACTTC.

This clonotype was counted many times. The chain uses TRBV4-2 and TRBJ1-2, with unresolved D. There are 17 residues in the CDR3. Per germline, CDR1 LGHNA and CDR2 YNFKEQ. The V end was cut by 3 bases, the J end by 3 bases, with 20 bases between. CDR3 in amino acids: CASSHLPGPRSDYGYTF. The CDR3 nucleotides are TGTGCCAGCAGCCACTTACCGGGCCCCAGGTCGGACTATGGCTACACCTTC.

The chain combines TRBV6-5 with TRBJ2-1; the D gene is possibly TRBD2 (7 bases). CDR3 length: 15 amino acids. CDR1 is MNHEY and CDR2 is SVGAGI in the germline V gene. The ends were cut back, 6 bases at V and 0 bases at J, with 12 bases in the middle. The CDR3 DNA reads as TGTGCCAGCAGAGGGGGGGGGAGCTCCTACAATGAGCAGTTCTTC. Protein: CASRGGGSSYNEQFF.

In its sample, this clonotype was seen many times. The CDR3 DNA sequence: TGCAGCCCCCCCGGCCTAGGGAACACCGGGGAGCTGTTTTTT. Its translation is CSPPGLGNTGELFF. The genes are TRBV29-1 and TRBJ2-2; D remains unclear. V was shortened by 8 bases and J by 1 base, with 14 bases between the two germline ends. CDR3 length: 14 residues. The germline V gene encodes CDR1 SQVTM and CDR2 ANQGSEA.

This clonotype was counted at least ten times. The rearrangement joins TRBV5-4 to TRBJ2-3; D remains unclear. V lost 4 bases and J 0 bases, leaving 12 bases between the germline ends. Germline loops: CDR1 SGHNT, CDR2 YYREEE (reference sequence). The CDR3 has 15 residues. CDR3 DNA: TGTGCCAGCAGCCAGTTCCGAACTAGCACAGATACGCAGTATTTT. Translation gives CASSQFRTSTDTQYF. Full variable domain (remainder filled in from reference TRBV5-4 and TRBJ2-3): ETGVTQSPTHLIKTRGQQVTLRCSSQSGHNTVSWYQQALGQGPQFIFQYYREEENGRGNFPPRFSGLQFPNYSSELNVNALELDDSALYLCASSQFRTSTDTQYFGPGTRLTVL.

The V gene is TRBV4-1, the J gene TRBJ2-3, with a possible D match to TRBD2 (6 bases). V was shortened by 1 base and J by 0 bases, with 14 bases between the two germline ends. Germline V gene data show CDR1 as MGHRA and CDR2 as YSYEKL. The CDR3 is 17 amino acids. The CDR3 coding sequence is TGCGCCAGCAGCCAAGTATCCAGCGGGCGGAGCACAGATACGCAGTATTTT. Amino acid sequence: CASSQVSSGRSTDTQYF.

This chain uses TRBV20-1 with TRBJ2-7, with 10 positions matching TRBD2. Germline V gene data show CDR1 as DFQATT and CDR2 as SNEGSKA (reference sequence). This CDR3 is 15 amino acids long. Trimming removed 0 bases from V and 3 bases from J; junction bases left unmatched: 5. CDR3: CSAREGLAGDYEQYF. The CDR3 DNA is TGCAGTGCTAGAGAGGGGCTAGCGGGAGACTACGAGCAGTACTTC.

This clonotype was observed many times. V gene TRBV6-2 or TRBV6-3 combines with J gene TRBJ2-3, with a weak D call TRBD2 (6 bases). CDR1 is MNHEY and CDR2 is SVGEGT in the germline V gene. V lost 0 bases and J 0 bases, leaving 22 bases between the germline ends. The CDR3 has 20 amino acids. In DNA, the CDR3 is TGTGCCAGCAGTTACTCGGCGGGACCCCCGAGCTTGGATAGCACAGATACGCAGTATTTT. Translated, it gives CASSYSAGPPSLDSTDTQYF.

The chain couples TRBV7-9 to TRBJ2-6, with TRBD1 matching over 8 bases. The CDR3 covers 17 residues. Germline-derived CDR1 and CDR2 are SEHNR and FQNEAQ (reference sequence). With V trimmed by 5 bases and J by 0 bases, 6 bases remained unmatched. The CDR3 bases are TGTGCCAGCAGCCCCAAGACAGGGGTCTCTGGGGCCAACGTCCTGACTTTC. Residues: CASSPKTGVSGANVLTF.

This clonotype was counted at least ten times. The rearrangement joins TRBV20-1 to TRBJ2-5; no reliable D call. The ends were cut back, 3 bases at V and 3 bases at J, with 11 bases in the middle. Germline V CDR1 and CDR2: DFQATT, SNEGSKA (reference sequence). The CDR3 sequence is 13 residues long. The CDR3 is CSARVAAKETQYF. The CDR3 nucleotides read TGCAGTGCTAGGGTTGCGGCCAAAGAGACCCAGTACTTC.